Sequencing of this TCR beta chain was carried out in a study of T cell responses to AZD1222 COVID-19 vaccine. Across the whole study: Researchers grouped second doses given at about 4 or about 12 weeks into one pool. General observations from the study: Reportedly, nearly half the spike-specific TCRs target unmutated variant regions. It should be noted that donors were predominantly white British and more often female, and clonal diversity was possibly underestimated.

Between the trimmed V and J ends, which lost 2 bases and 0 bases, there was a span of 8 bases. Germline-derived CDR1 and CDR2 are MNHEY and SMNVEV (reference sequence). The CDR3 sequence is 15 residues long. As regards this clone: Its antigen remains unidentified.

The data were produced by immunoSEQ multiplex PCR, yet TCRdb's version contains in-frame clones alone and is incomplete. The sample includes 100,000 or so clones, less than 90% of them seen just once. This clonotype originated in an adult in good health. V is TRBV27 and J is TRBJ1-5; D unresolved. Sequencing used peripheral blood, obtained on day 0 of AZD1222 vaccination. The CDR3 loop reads CASSLLGYSNQPQHF. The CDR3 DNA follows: TGTGCCAGCAGTTTACTGGGATATAGCAATCAGCCCCAGCATTTT.